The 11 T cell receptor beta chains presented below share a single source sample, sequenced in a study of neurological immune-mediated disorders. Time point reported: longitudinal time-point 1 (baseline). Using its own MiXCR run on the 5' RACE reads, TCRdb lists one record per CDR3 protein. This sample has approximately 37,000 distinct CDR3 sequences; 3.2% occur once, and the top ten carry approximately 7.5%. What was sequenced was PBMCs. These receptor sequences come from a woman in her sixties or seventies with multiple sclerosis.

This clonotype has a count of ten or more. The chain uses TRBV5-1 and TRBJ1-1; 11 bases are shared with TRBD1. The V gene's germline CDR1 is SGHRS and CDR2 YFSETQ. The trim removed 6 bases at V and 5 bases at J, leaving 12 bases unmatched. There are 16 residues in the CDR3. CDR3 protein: CASTRGDRGMETEAFF. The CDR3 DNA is TGCGCCAGCACCCGGGGGGACAGGGGGATGGAGACTGAAGCTTTCTTT.

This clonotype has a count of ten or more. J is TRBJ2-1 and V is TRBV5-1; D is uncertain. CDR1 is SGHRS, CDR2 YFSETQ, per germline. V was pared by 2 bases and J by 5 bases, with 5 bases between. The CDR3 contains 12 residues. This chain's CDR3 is CASSLQNNEQFF. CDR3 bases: TGCGCCAGCAGCTTACAGAACAATGAGCAGTTCTTC. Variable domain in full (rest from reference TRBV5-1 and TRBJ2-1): KAGVTQTPRYLIKTRGQQVTLSCSPISGHRSVSWYQQTPGQGLQFLFEYFSETQRNKGNFPGRFSGRQFSNSRSEMNVSTLELGDSALYLCASSLQNNEQFFGPGTRLTVL.

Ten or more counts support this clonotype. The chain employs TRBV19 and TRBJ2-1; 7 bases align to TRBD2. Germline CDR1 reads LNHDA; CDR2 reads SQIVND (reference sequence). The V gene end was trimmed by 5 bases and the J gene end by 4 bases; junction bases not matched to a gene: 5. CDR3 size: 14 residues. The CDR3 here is CASSGQRGYNEQFF. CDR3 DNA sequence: TGTGCCAGTAGTGGGCAGCGGGGATACAATGAGCAGTTCTTC.

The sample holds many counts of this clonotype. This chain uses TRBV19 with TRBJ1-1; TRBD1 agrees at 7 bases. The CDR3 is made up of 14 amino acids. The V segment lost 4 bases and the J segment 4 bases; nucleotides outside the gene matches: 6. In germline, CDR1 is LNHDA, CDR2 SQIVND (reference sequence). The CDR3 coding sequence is TGTGCCAGTAGTACGAACAGGGGCGGCACTGAAGCTTTCTTT. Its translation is CASSTNRGGTEAFF.

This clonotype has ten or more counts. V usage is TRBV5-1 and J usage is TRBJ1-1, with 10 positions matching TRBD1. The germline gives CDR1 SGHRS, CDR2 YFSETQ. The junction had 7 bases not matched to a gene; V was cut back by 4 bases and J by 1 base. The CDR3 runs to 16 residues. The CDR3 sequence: CASSQGTGAGNTEAFF. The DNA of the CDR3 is TGCGCCAGCAGCCAGGGGACAGGGGCGGGGAACACTGAAGCTTTCTTT.

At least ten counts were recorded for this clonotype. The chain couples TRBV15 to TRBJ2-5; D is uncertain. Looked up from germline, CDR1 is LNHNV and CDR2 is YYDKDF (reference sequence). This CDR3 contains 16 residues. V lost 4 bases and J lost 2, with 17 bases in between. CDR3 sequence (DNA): TGTGCCACCAGCAACATCGTCGGTGGAAATCAAGAGACCCAGTACTTC. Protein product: CATSNIVGGNQETQYF.

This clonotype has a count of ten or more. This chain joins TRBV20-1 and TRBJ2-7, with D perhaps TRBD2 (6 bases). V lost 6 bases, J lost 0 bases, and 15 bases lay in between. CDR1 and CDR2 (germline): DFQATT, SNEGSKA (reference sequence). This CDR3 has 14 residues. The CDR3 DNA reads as TGCAGTGCCGCTCGGGACGGGAGCTCCTACGAGCAGTACTTC. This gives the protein CSAARDGSSYEQYF.

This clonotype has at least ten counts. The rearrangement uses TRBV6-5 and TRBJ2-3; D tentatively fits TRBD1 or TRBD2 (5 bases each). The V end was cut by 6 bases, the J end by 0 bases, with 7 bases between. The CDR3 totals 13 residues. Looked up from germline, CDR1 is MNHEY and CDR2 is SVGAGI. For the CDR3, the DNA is TGTGCCAGCAGCCGGGACAGCACAGATACGCAGTATTTT. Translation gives CASSRDSTDTQYF.

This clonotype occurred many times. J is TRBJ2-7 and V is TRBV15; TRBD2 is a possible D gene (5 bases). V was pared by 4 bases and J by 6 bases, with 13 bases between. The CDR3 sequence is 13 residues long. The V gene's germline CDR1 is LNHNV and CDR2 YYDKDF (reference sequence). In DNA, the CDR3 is TGTGCCACCAGCACGGGGAGATCAGGCGAGCAGTACTTC. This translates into CATSTGRSGEQYF.

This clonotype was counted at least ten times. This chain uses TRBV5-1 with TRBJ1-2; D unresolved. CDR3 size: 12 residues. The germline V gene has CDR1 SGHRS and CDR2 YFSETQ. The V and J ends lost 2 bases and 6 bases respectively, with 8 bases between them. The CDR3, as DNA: TGCGCCAGCAGCTTCAGTTTGGATGGCTACACCTTC. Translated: CASSFSLDGYTF.

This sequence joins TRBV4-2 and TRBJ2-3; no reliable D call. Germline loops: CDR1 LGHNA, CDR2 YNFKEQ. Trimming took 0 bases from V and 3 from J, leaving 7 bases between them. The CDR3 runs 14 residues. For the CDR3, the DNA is TGTGCCAGCAGCCAAGATCGGCGGACAGATACGCAGTATTTT. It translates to CASSQDRRTDTQYF.